These 11 T cell receptor beta chains were all obtained from the same sample, sequenced in a study of blood T cell repertoires in COVID-19. Only in-frame clones appear in the TCRdb table, and some are missing; sequencing was by immunoSEQ multiplex PCR. The profile shows under 300,000 clones, 70% to 90% of them singletons. Source material: peripheral blood. All receptors derive from a woman aged 40 to 50 who had recovered from COVID-19.

The CDR3 loop is CASSPTGLSYEKLFF. The DNA for the CDR3 is TGTGCCAGCAGCCCTACAGGGCTGAGTTACGAAAAACTGTTTTTT. This chain uses TRBV9 with TRBJ1-4; weak D call: TRBD1 (6 bases). V was cut by 4 bases and J by 8 bases, with 18 bases left in between. This CDR3 has 15 amino acids. From germline, CDR1 is SGDLS and CDR2 YYNGEE.

V is TRBV5-4 and J is TRBJ2-7, with TRBD2 matching 12 bases. In germline, CDR1 is SGHNT, CDR2 YYREEE (reference sequence). This CDR3 region has 20 residues. V shed 0 bases and J 0 bases; nucleotides not matched to a gene: 13. The DNA of the CDR3 is TGTGCCAGCAGCTTGGTCGGACTAGCGGGAAAAAAACTTTCCTCCTACGAGCAGTACTTC. Protein: CASSLVGLAGKKLSSYEQYF.

This clone was observed once. The V call is TRBV29-1, the J call TRBJ1-4; 8 bases are shared with TRBD1. The CDR3 has 14 amino acids. Germline V gives CDR1 SQVTM, CDR2 ANQGSEA. The junction had 5 bases not matched to a gene; V was cut back by 6 bases and J by 2 bases. The CDR3 is CSVAQGATNEKLFF. The CDR3 nucleotides are TGCAGCGTGGCCCAGGGGGCGACTAATGAAAAACTGTTTTTT.

For the CDR3, the DNA is TGTGCCAGCAGCCCACAAGGCGGGTTAGACACCGGGGAGCTGTTTTTT. Its protein is CASSPQGGLDTGELFF. The genes are TRBV7-3 and TRBJ2-2; D may be TRBD2 (5 bases). Germline CDR1 SGHTA, CDR2 FQGTGA. The CDR3 has 16 residues. Between the trimmed V and J ends, which lost 5 bases and 3 bases, there was a span of 16 bases.

Worth noting for this clone: One junction end disagrees with the germline gene, perhaps due to a read error. V usage is TRBV7-7 and J usage is TRBJ2-1, with 7 bases matching TRBD2. CDR3 length: 15 amino acids. Germline V gives CDR1 SSHAT, CDR2 FNYEAQ (reference sequence). The CDR3 loop is CASSRSGTQYNEQFF. CDR3 DNA: TGTGCTAGCAGCCGAAGCGGGACCCAATACAATGAGCAGTTCTTC.

The chain links TRBV7-2 to TRBJ1-1; D may be TRBD1 (6 bases). The V and J ends lost 5 bases and 1 base respectively, with 8 bases between them. Germline CDR1 and CDR2: SGHTA and FQGNSA. The CDR3 runs to 13 residues. CDR3 residues: CASSRGQNTEAFF. The CDR3 nucleotides are TGTGCCAGCAGCCGGGGACAGAACACTGAAGCTTTCTTT.

V is TRBV27 and J is TRBJ2-7; the D gene is possibly TRBD2 (6 bases). This CDR3 region has 17 residues. CDR1 and CDR2 from the germline V gene are MNHEY and SMNVEV (reference sequence). The V end was cut by 0 bases, the J end by 3 bases, with 18 bases between. The CDR3 sequence: CASSLSNVGRGIYEQYF. The CDR3 DNA follows: TGTGCCAGCAGTTTATCTAACGTTGGCCGCGGGATCTACGAGCAGTACTTC.

The CDR3 region is CASSPRECGYEQYV. For the CDR3, the DNA is TGTGCCAGCAGCCCGCGGGAGTGTGGGTACGAGCAGTACGTC. This chain links TRBV7-2 with TRBJ2-7; 7 bases map to TRBD2. From germline, CDR1 is SGHTA and CDR2 FQGNSA. J was trimmed by 4 bases and V by 5 bases; bases with no gene match: 8. The CDR3 contains 14 residues.

CDR3 sequence (DNA): TGCGCCAGCAGCCAAGATGGGGGGGGGTCCCTCTCCTACGAGCAGTACTTC. Protein product: CASSQDGGGSLSYEQYF. V and J are TRBV4-3 and TRBJ2-7; 7 positions agree with TRBD2. Germline V lookup: CDR1 LGHNA, CDR2 YSLEER. This CDR3 is 17 amino acids long. Trimming took 0 bases from V and 0 from J; bases not matched to a gene: 8.

This clone was seen a single time. At one boundary the junction diverges from the germline segment, which might be a read error. This chain connects TRBV5-1 to TRBJ2-1; D unclear. Germline CDR1 is SGHRS and CDR2 is YFSETQ. The length of the CDR3 is 11 residues. The DNA of the CDR3 is TGCGCCAGCAGCTTGGGGCCCCTGGTTATCTTC. Encoded protein: CASSLGPLVIF.

The DNA for the CDR3 is TGTGCCAGCAGCTTAGGTGGCGGAAACTACGAGCAGTACTTC. Its protein product is CASSLGGGNYEQYF. The rearrangement joins TRBV7-2 to TRBJ2-7; D is unresolved. The germline V gene has CDR1 SGHTA and CDR2 FQGNSA. The V gene lost 1 base and the J gene lost 3 bases, with 10 bases spanning the gap. The CDR3 totals 14 residues.